This T cell receptor (beta chain) was captured in a study of CD8+CD57+ T cells in acquired aplastic anemia. TCR beta VDJ and CDR3 profiling used genomic DNA as template. TCRdb redid the calling of the reads with MiXCR, one entry per CDR3 protein. Of roughly 220,000 distinct CDR3 sequences detected, 65% appear once; the ten largest clones hold around 50%. Germline CDR1 is DFQATT and CDR2 is SNEGSKA (reference sequence). There are 13 residues in the CDR3. Trimming removed 5 bases at V and 7 bases at J, with 15 bases between. For sequencing, patients were chosen who had shown expansion of CD8+CD57+ cells by flow cytometry.

The source is a human donor with aplastic anemia. Input material: sorted CD4+, CD8+, or CD8+CD57+ T cells (not recorded which) from PBMCs. V is TRBV20-1 and J is TRBJ2-1; maybe TRBD2 (5 bases). Written as DNA, the CDR3 is TGCAGTGCTTCAGAGATGAGAGGGAATGAGCAGTTCTTC. This encodes CSASEMRGNEQFF.